These T cell receptor beta chains were read from a single sample in a study of blood T cell repertoires in COVID-19. Clones were sequenced by immunoSEQ multiplex PCR, and TCRdb holds only the in-frame ones, with some missing. Here the sample spans tens of thousands of clones, roughly 79% being singletons. The sample taken for sequencing was peripheral blood. All receptors derive from a man older than 75 with COVID-19, enrolled during active disease. Both conserved end residues are part of each CDR3. D genes are given only for firm matches. Size is stated for part of the rows, as once, few or many counts, or as a class when the clone is expanded.

v_call	j_call	d_call	clone_size	cdr3_aa	cdr3_nt
TRBV5-1	TRBJ1-1	-	-	CASSLGRGIFTEAFF	TGCGCCAGCAGCTTGGGGCGGGGGATTTTCACTGAAGCTTTCTTT
TRBV30	TRBJ2-7	TRBD2	-	CAWTTWGSGRTDEQYF	TGTGCCTGGACCACCTGGGGTAGCGGGAGGACCGACGAGCAGTACTTC
TRBV19	TRBJ2-6	TRBD1	-	CASRDRGSGANVLTF	TGTGCCAGCAGGGACAGAGGCTCTGGGGCCAACGTCCTGACTTTC
TRBV5-1	TRBJ2-3	-	-	CASSLLTSTDTQYF	TGCGCCAGCAGCTTGCTTACTAGCACAGATACGCAGTATTTT
TRBV6-5	TRBJ2-2	TRBD2	once	CASSYSGTSSSGELFF	TGTGCCAGCAGTTACTCAGGGACTAGTTCTTCCGGGGAGCTGTTTTTT
TRBV12-3/TRBV12-4	TRBJ1-2	TRBD1	-	CASSSGTGEKYTF	TGTGCCAGCAGTTCGGGGACAGGGGAGAAATACACCTTC
TRBV5-1	TRBJ1-3	-	-	CASSVDSSGNTIYF	TGCGCCAGCAGCGTGGACTCTTCTGGAAACACCATATATTTT
TRBV11-3	TRBJ2-3	TRBD2	-	CASSAGTTSTDTQYF	TGTGCCAGCAGCGCGGGGACTACTAGCACAGATACGCAGTATTTT
TRBV11-2	TRBJ1-1	-	-	CASSLAGVGEAFF	TGTGCCAGCAGCTTAGCAGGGGTTGGTGAAGCTTTCTTT
TRBV29-1	TRBJ1-2	-	few	CSVIGMGRNGYTF	TGCAGCGTTATTGGTATGGGCAGAAATGGCTACACCTTC
TRBV3-1/TRBV3-2	TRBJ1-1	TRBD1	-	CASSQGAGGREAFF	TGTGCCAGCAGCCAAGGTGCAGGGGGCCGGGAAGCTTTCTTT
TRBV7-2	TRBJ2-3	-	-	CASSFSRGAVDTQYF	TGTGCCAGCAGCTTTTCCCGGGGGGCCGTAGATACGCAGTATTTT
TRBV11-3	TRBJ2-7	TRBD2	-	CASSLDRLAVYEQYF	TGTGCCAGCAGCTTGGATCGACTAGCAGTCTACGAGCAGTACTTC
TRBV5-1	TRBJ2-3	TRBD1	-	CASSLVTGGVDTTDTQYF	TGCGCCAGCAGCTTGGTGACAGGGGGCGTAGACACCACAGATACGCAGTATTTT
TRBV19	TRBJ1-4	-	-	CAIAGPNEKLFF	TGTGCCATCGCGGGGCCCAATGAAAAACTGTTTTTT
TRBV19	TRBJ1-5	-	-	CASRSTGRSDQPQHF	TGTGCCAGTAGGTCGACAGGACGAAGTGATCAGCCCCAGCATTTT
TRBV19	TRBJ2-3	TRBD2	once	CASTTGGGTDTQYF	TGTGCCAGTACCACGGGGGGGGGCACAGATACGCAGTATTTT
TRBV7-3	TRBJ2-2	TRBD2	-	CASSPNGGVPGELFF	TGTGCCAGCAGCCCAAACGGGGGGGTCCCCGGGGAGCTGTTTTTT
TRBV5-1	TRBJ2-1	-	-	CASSLDRAGQIEQFF	TGCGCCAGCAGCTTGGACCGCGCCGGACAGATTGAGCAGTTCTTC
TRBV7-9	TRBJ2-2	-	few	CASSFGLASSPGELFF	TGTGCCAGCAGCTTTGGGCTAGCCTCTAGTCCCGGGGAGCTGTTTTTT
TRBV10-1	TRBJ1-1	TRBD1	-	CASSAGTGGRDTEAFF	TGCGCCAGCAGCGCCGGGACAGGGGGCAGGGACACTGAAGCTTTCTTT
TRBV2	TRBJ2-7	-	-	CASSASYEQYF	TGTGCCAGCAGTGCCAGCTACGAGCAGTACTTC
TRBV2	TRBJ1-6	-	-	CASIESTGTPNSPLHF	TGTGCCAGCATCGAAAGTACAGGGACGCCGAATTCACCCCTCCACTTT
TRBV5-1	TRBJ2-3	TRBD2	-	CASSQRGGGSTDTQYF	TGCGCCAGCAGCCAACGGGGCGGGGGGAGCACAGATACGCAGTATTTT
TRBV10-3	TRBJ2-6	-	-	CAIHPGVSGANVLTF	TGTGCCATCCACCCAGGGGTGTCTGGGGCCAACGTCCTGACTTTC
TRBV7-7	TRBJ2-1	TRBD2	once	CASSMGLAGADEQFF	TGTGCCAGCAGTATGGGACTAGCGGGAGCGGATGAGCAGTTCTTC
TRBV7-6	TRBJ2-7	TRBD2	-	CASSLTSGELSYEQYF	TGTGCCAGCAGCTTGACGAGCGGGGAGCTCTCCTACGAGCAGTACTTC